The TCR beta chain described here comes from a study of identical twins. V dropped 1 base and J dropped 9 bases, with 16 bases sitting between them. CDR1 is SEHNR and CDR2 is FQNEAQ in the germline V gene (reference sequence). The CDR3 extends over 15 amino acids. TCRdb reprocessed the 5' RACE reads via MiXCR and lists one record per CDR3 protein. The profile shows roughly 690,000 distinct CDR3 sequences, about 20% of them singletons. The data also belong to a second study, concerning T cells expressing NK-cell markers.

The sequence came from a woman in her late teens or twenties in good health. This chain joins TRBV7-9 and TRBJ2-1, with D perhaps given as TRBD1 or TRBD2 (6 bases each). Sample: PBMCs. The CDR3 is CASSLVVGGRGEQFF. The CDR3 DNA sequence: TGTGCCAGCAGCTTAGTTGTGGGGGGCCGGGGTGAGCAGTTCTTC.